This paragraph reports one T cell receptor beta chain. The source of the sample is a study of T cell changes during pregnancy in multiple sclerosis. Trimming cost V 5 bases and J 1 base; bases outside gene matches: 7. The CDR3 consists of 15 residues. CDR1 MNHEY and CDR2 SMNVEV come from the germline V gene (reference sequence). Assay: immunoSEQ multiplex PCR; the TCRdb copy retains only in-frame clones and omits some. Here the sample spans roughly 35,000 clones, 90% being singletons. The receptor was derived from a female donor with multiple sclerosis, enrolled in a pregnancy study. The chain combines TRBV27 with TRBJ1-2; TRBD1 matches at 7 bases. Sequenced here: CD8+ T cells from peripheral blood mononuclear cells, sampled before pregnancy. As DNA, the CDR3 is TGTGCCAGCAGTCGTGCAGGGGGGAGTAACTATGGCTACACCTTC. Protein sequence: CASSRAGGSNYGYTF.